This is a list of T cell receptor beta chains from one sample in a study of post-analysis software for immune sequencing data. MiXCR was run by TCRdb on the PCR reads, yielding one entry per CDR3 protein. The top ten hold roughly 10% of the sample, which has hundreds of thousands of distinct CDR3 sequences, approximately 60% seen once. Sequencing used blood. The origin of the receptors is a girl aged 2 to 10 with multiple sclerosis. The CDR3 runs from the conserved cysteine through the conserved F or W. Clone size, where shown, is once, few, many, or a class for clones that have expanded.

j_call v_call clone_size cdr3_length cdr3_aa
TRBJ2-1 TRBV30 . 14 CAWSLTSGRNEQFF
TRBJ2-3 TRBV12-3/TRBV12-4 . 18 CASSLRSPSGASTDTQYF
TRBJ2-3 TRBV30 . 14 CAWSVGTSTDTQYF
TRBJ2-2 TRBV2 . 15 CASTRGTGNTGELFF
TRBJ2-7 TRBV2 . 14 CASRPGPLPPEQYF
TRBJ2-5 TRBV20-1 few 14 CSARPGARVETQYF
TRBJ1-2 TRBV29-1 . 16 CSVVSIDSYYNYGYTF
TRBJ2-3 TRBV12-3/TRBV12-4 . 17 CASKGSGAQSSTDAEYF
TRBJ2-1 TRBV11-2 . 12 CASSLDSAEQFF
TRBJ2-6 TRBV5-1 . 12 CATSSGANVLTF
TRBJ2-1 TRBV5-5 . 12 CASSLEAGWQFF
TRBJ1-2 TRBV25-1 . 13 CASSESGTYGYTF
TRBJ2-7 TRBV12-3/TRBV12-4 . 16 CASSSTGGPISYEQYF
TRBJ2-3 TRBV14 . 14 CASRPGPDTDTQYF
TRBJ2-3 TRBV29-1 . 14 CSVMARYRTDTQYF
TRBJ2-3 TRBV12-3/TRBV12-4 few 17 CASSFPGPLPSTDTQYF
TRBJ1-1 TRBV11-2 . 14 CASSLLPLNTEAFF
TRBJ1-5 TRBV10-2 . 13 CASAEDSNQPQHF
TRBJ2-1 TRBV10-3 . 13 CAIRGQDYNEQFF
TRBJ1-2 TRBV14 . 15 CASSRRLGGSYGYTF
TRBJ2-5 TRBV10-3 once 14 CAISQAGVEGTQYF
TRBJ2-7 TRBV4-1 few 18 CASSPRGLAGHLTYEQYF
TRBJ1-2 TRBV18 . 13 CASSPIELYGYTF
TRBJ2-1 TRBV5-1 many 15 CASSSTSGGYNEQFF
TRBJ1-5 TRBV29-1 few 12 CSDSRGGQPQHF
TRBJ2-3 TRBV29-1 . 19 CSVQRWGLAGGTFPDTQYF
. TRBV7-9 . 15 CASSLANNGWDEQYF
TRBJ2-1 TRBV18 . 16 CASSPGGQGVDNEQFF
TRBJ2-5 TRBV9 . 14 CASSAGLGGETQYF
TRBJ1-2 TRBV5-4 once 16 CASSLPDRERWDGYTF
TRBJ1-1 TRBV20-1 . 8 CSATEAFF
TRBJ2-5 TRBV6-5 . 13 CASSSNSAGTQYF
TRBJ2-4 TRBV5-1 . 11 CASSFKNIQYF
TRBJ2-3 TRBV4-2 . 15 CASSQDSLVADTQYF
TRBJ2-1 TRBV12-3/TRBV12-4 . 15 CASGTLAGTQGEQFF
TRBJ2-6 TRBV6-2/TRBV6-3 . 17 CASSDPTSGSGANVLTF
TRBJ1-1 TRBV12-3/TRBV12-4 . 16 CASSLWEVVPNTEAFF
TRBJ2-1 TRBV7-9 . 15 CASSARLRSYNEQFF
TRBJ1-2 TRBV29-1 . 13 CSVVGGGGYGYTF
TRBJ1-1 TRBV6-5 . 13 CASSYTVPGRAFF
TRBJ2-1 TRBV20-1 . 14 CSAPGSGGYNEQFF
TRBJ2-3 TRBV7-2 . 17 CASSLDRTLLGTDTQYF
TRBJ2-3 TRBV5-6 . 16 CASSTSTVLHADTQYF
TRBJ2-7 TRBV5-1 few 13 CASSSGTGNEQYF
. TRBV6-4 . 18 CASSDYSRVVASQETQYF
TRBJ1-1 TRBV27 . 14 CASSLLARQAEAFF
TRBJ2-7 TRBV6-5 few 15 CASSYEASGAYEQYF
TRBJ2-7 TRBV6-5 few 14 CASRLGGDSYEQYF
TRBJ1-2 TRBV29-1 . 13 CSVEDRPRDGYTF
TRBJ2-3 TRBV7-2 few 17 CASSGKRGGHNTDTQYF
TRBJ1-2 TRBV12-3/TRBV12-4 . 14 CASSLARVNYGYTF